This TCR beta chain was identified during a study of shared clonotypes between healthy human individuals. Study-level information: Each donor had three CD4 naive, three CD4 memory, two CD8 naive and one CD8 memory plate.

Concerning this clone: The antigen remains undetermined.

Trimming pared 0 bases from V and 2 bases from J, leaving 7 bases between. The germline V gene has CDR1 SGHNT and CDR2 YYREEE (reference sequence). There are 14 residues in the CDR3. Running of the assay took place at deep level. Data came from immunoSEQ multiplex PCR; TCRdb stores just in-frame clones and leaves some out. The sample consists of roughly 2.1 million clones, approximately 94% of them appearing once. Naive CD8 populations comprised CD45RO-negative cells positively selected for CCR7, excluding terminally differentiated effector memory CD45RA+ cells. All donors were healthy HIV-negative adults lacking recent acute infections or vaccinations. General study findings and limits: For sorted subsets, rarefaction showed incomplete sequencing despite large depth.

The source is a man younger than 30 in good health. Some clones in this sample may be carry-over from other donors' samples. The sequenced sample consisted of naive CD8+ T cells from PBMCs. The gene calls are TRBV5-4 and TRBJ2-3; D gene ambiguous. The CDR3 loop is CASSLGQITDTQYF. CDR3 nucleotides: TGTGCCAGCAGCTTGGGGCAGATCACAGATACGCAGTATTTT. The full variable domain, its missing parts supplied by reference TRBV5-4 and TRBJ2-3, is ETGVTQSPTHLIKTRGQQVTLRCSSQSGHNTVSWYQQALGQGPQFIFQYYREEENGRGNFPPRFSGLQFPNYSSELNVNALELDDSALYLCASSLGQITDTQYFGPGTRLTVL.